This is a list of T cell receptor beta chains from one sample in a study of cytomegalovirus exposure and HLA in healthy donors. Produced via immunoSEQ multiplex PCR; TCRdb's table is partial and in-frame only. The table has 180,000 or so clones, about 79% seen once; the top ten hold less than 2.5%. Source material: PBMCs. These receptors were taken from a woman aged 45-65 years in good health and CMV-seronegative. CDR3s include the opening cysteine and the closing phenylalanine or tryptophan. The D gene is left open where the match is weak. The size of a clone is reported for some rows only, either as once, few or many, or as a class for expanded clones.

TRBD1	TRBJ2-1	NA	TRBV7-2	CASSLETGKANEQFF	TGTGCCAGCAGCTTAGAGACAGGGAAGGCCAATGAGCAGTTCTTC
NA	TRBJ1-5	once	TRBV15	CATSRGRQANQPQHF	TGTGCCACCAGCAGAGGAAGACAGGCCAATCAGCCCCAGCATTTT
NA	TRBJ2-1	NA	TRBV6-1	CASSHGWENNEQFF	TGTGCCAGCAGTCATGGCTGGGAGAACAATGAGCAGTTCTTC
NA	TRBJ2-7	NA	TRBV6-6	CASSPQPGYEQYF	TGTGCCAGCAGCCCCCAGCCAGGCTACGAGCAGTACTTC
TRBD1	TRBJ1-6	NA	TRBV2	CAIAGTGNSPLHF	TGTGCCATCGCCGGGACAGGGAATTCACCCCTCCACTTT
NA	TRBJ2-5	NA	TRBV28	CASSEQGQETQYF	TGTGCCAGCAGTGAACAGGGTCAAGAGACCCAGTACTTC
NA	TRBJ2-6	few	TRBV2	CASIRDQGLQGSGANVLTF	TGTGCCAGCATCCGCGACCAGGGGCTACAGGGCTCTGGGGCCAACGTCCTGACTTTC
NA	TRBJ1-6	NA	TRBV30	CAWSVSVQSGSPLHF	TGTGCCTGGAGTGTATCGGTACAGTCAGGGTCACCCCTCCACTTT
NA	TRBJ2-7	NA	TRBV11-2	CASSFYRGGYEQYF	TGTGCCAGCAGCTTTTACAGGGGGGGCTACGAGCAGTACTTC
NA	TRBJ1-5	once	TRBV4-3	CASSQDRVQGSNQPQHF	TGCGCCAGCAGCCAAGATAGGGTTCAGGGAAGCAATCAGCCCCAGCATTTT
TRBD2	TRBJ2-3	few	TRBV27	CASSPWTSGTDTQYF	TGTGCCAGCAGTCCCTGGACTAGCGGGACAGATACGCAGTATTTT
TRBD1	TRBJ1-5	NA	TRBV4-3	CASSQRTGSQPQHF	TGCGCCAGCAGCCAACGGACAGGCTCTCAGCCCCAGCATTTT
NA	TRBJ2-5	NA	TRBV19	CASIRQQETQYF	TGTGCCAGTATAAGACAGCAAGAGACCCAGTACTTC
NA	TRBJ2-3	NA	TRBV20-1	CSAAAEGQYF	TGCAGTGCTGCCGCCGAGGGGCAGTATTTT
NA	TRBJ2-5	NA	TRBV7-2	CASSPSRGQETQYF	TGTGCCAGCAGCCCTAGCCGGGGGCAAGAGACCCAGTACTTC